This entry lists 27 T cell receptor beta chains sequenced from one sample in a study of OX40 agonist ivuxolimab in advanced cancers. TCRdb's copy holds only in-frame clones and misses some; the assay was immunoSEQ multiplex PCR. Among some 58,000 clones listed, roughly 80% were seen once. The source was CD4+ or CD8+ T cells sorted from blood, collected in a trial of the OX40 agonist ivuxolimab. The receptors come from an adult with an advanced solid tumor such as melanoma, head and neck, liver or kidney cancer.

This clone was counted a single time. The chain couples TRBV5-6 to TRBJ2-1, with 10 bases matching TRBD2. The CDR3 contains 16 residues. In germline, CDR1 is SGHDT, CDR2 YYEEEE. Trimming at V came to 4 bases and at J to 7 bases, leaving 11 bases not matched to a gene. CDR3 nucleotide sequence: TGTGCCAGCAGCCAGGCTAAGCGGGAGGGCCCGAATGAGCAGTTCTTC. The encoded protein is CASSQAKREGPNEQFF. The variable domain in full, completed from reference TRBV5-6 and TRBJ2-1, reads DAGVTQSPTHLIKTRGQQVTLRCSPKSGHDTVSWYQQALGQGPQFIFQYYEEEERQRGNFPDRFSGHQFPNYSSELNVNALLLGDSALYLCASSQAKREGPNEQFFGPGTRLTVL.

The V and J genes are TRBV19 and TRBJ1-1; D is uncertain. This CDR3 region has 13 residues. Trimming left V 5 bases short and J 5 bases short, with 12 bases between. Germline CDR1 reads LNHDA; CDR2 reads SQIVND (reference sequence). The CDR3 DNA sequence: TGTGCCAGTAGTGATACGGGAGGTACTGAAGCTTTCTTT. Amino acids: CASSDTGGTEAFF.

The chain couples TRBV7-9 to TRBJ1-2; D is undetermined. The CDR3 totals 12 residues. The V gene lost 4 bases and the J gene lost 0 bases, with 3 bases spanning the gap. Germline V gene lookup returns CDR1 SEHNR and CDR2 FQNEAQ (reference sequence). Here the CDR3 DNA reads TGTGCCAGCAGCTGGTCTAACTATGGCTACACCTTC. This encodes CASSWSNYGYTF.

The chain recombines TRBV21-1 with TRBJ2-7; TRBD2, the table's D call, lacks a check against the DNA. TRBV21-1 has pseudogene status. The CDR3 runs to 18 residues. CDR3 in amino acids: CASSPSTGLAGRNSEQYF. Here the CDR3 DNA reads TGTGCCAGCAGCCCCTCTACTGGACTAGCGGGAAGGAACTCCGAGCAGTACTTC.

This clone was observed a handful of times. The chain uses TRBV2 and TRBJ2-3; D remains unclear. The CDR3 consists of 13 residues. CDR1 and CDR2 (germline): SNHLY, FYNNEI. V was clipped by 7 bases and J by 0 bases, with 8 bases between them. For the CDR3, the DNA is TGTGCCAGCAACCCGTTTAGCACAGATACGCAGTATTTT. Protein sequence: CASNPFSTDTQYF.

V is TRBV15 and J is TRBJ2-7; no clear D. This CDR3 has 13 residues. Germline V gene sequence: CDR1 LNHNV, CDR2 YYDKDF (reference sequence). Trimming pared 0 bases from V and 4 bases from J, leaving 7 bases between. The CDR3 region has the DNA TGTGCCACCAGCAGAGATATAGGTTACGAGCAGTACTTC. Protein product: CATSRDIGYEQYF. Full variable domain (remainder filled in from reference TRBV15 and TRBJ2-7): DAMVIQNPRYQVTQFGKPVTLSCSQTLNHNVMYWYQQKSSQAPKLLFHYYDKDFNNEADTPDNFQSRRPNTSFCFLDIRSPGLGDTAMYLCATSRDIGYEQYFGPGTRLTVT.

This chain links TRBV2 with TRBJ2-7, with 11 bases aligning to TRBD1. This CDR3 is 15 amino acids long. CDR1 is SNHLY, CDR2 FYNNEI, per germline. With 5 bases clipped from V and 2 bases from J, the junction kept 5 bases outside the gene matches. CDR3 region: CASSPGQGGTYEQYV. The CDR3 nucleotides read TGTGCCAGCAGTCCGGGACAGGGGGGGACCTACGAGCAGTACGTC.

The rearrangement joins TRBV11-3 to TRBJ1-1, with a possible D match to TRBD1 (6 bases). V was cut by 3 bases and J by 10 bases, with 18 bases left in between. This CDR3 has 14 amino acids. Germline V lookup: CDR1 SGHNT, CDR2 YENEEA. The CDR3 sequence: CASSFGGADGAAFF. The CDR3 region has the DNA TGTGCCAGCAGCTTTGGGGGGGCTGATGGTGCAGCTTTCTTT.

The chain is built from TRBV9 and TRBJ2-1, with 12 bases matching TRBD2. Losses at the gene ends were 4 bases for V and 9 bases for J; bases not matched to a gene: 17. In germline, CDR1 is SGDLS, CDR2 YYNGEE. CDR3 size: 18 residues. This CDR3 is CASSPEASGRANRGEQFF. For the CDR3, the DNA is TGTGCCAGCAGCCCTGAAGCTAGCGGGAGGGCGAATAGGGGTGAGCAGTTCTTC.

The rearrangement uses TRBV2 and TRBJ2-2; no definite D call. Germline-derived CDR1 and CDR2 are SNHLY and FYNNEI. CDR3 length: 11 amino acids. Trimming removed 6 bases at V and 8 bases at J, with 7 bases between. The CDR3 here is CASSLLGELFF. The CDR3 bases are TGTGCCAGCAGCCTTCTTGGGGAGCTGTTTTTT.

The genes are TRBV19 and TRBJ1-2; TRBD1 is a possible D gene (5 bases). Trimming cost V 6 bases and J 6 bases, with 17 bases left between them. This CDR3 is 14 amino acids long. Looked up from germline, CDR1 is LNHDA and CDR2 is SQIVND (reference sequence). The CDR3 reads CASRNDGGLNGYTF. For the CDR3, the DNA is TGTGCCAGTAGAAATGACGGGGGATTGAATGGCTACACCTTC.

CDR3 nucleotides: TGTGCCTGGGATGACAGGGGAAGGGGCTACACCTTC. This encodes CAWDDRGRGYTF. This sequence joins TRBV30 and TRBJ1-2; 8 bases match TRBD1. Germline V lookup: CDR1 GTSNPN, CDR2 SVGIG (reference sequence). CDR3 length equals 12 residues. J lost 8 bases, V lost 5 bases, and 7 bases had no gene match. Full variable domain (outside the CDR3, taken from reference TRBV30 and TRBJ1-2): SQTIHQWPATLVQPVGSPLSLECTVEGTSNPNLYWYRQAAGRGLQLLFYSVGIGQISSEVPQNLSASRPQDRQFILSSKKLLLSDSGFYLCAWDDRGRGYTFGSGTRLTVV.

This chain joins TRBV6-6 and TRBJ2-3; 10 positions match TRBD2. CDR1 and CDR2 from the germline V gene are MNHNY and SVGAGI (reference sequence). With 5 bases clipped from V and 3 bases from J, the junction kept 5 bases outside the gene matches. This CDR3 spans 15 amino acids. Here the CDR3 reads CASSTGTSATDTQYF. DNA of the CDR3: TGTGCCAGCAGTACCGGGACTAGCGCAACAGATACGCAGTATTTT.

This sequence joins TRBV30 and TRBJ1-5; D is ambiguous. Germline-derived CDR1 and CDR2 are GTSNPN and SVGIG (reference sequence). This CDR3 region has 14 residues. Trimming stripped 3 bases from V and 1 base from J, with 10 bases between. The DNA for the CDR3 is TGTGCCTGGAGGCCTCCGGGGAGCAATCAGCCCCAGCATTTT. It translates to CAWRPPGSNQPQHF.

The chain uses TRBV5-1 and TRBJ2-3; a possible D gene is TRBD1 (6 bases). V lost 4 bases to trimming and J lost 1 base, with 13 bases between them. CDR3 length equals 15 residues. The germline V gene encodes CDR1 SGHRS and CDR2 YFSETQ. The CDR3 DNA sequence: TGCGCCAGCAGCAAACAGGGTCCGGGCACAGATACGCAGTATTTT. Translation gives CASSKQGPGTDTQYF.

V usage is TRBV5-4 and J usage is TRBJ1-2; D is uncertain. The CDR3 totals 15 residues. The germline V and J ends were trimmed by 0 bases and 4 bases, with 13 bases remaining between them. Germline loops: CDR1 SGHNT, CDR2 YYREEE (reference sequence). The CDR3 is CASSLENRLPYGYTF. The CDR3 nucleotides are TGTGCCAGCAGCTTGGAGAATCGGCTTCCCTATGGCTACACCTTC.

This clone is a singleton in its sample. J is TRBJ2-5 and V is TRBV7-2; D gene ambiguous. The J call may be wrong; the DNA end is better matched by TRBJ2-7. The CDR3 length is 12 residues. Germline values: CDR1 SGHTA, CDR2 FQGNSA. CDR3 in amino acids: CASSLFAYEQYF. Here the CDR3 DNA reads TGTGCCAGCAGCTTATTTGCCTACGAGCAGTACTTC.

This clone was seen a single time. CDR3 nucleotide sequence: TGCACCAGCAGCCATCCCGGGGGGGTCAATGAGCAGTTCTTC. Translating gives CTSSHPGGVNEQFF. J is TRBJ2-1 and V is TRBV1; the D segment call TRBD2 is taken from the table without a DNA check. TRBV1 is assigned pseudogene status. This CDR3 contains 14 residues.

The rearrangement links TRBV6-6 to TRBJ2-7, with 8 bases aligning to TRBD2. The CDR3 is 16 amino acids. The J segment lost 4 bases and the V segment lost 0 bases, leaving 8 bases of the junction unmatched. CDR1 and CDR2 (germline): MNHNY, SVGAGI (reference sequence). CDR3 in amino acids: CASSYSLAGGGYEQYF. CDR3 DNA: TGTGCCAGCAGTTACTCTTTGGCGGGAGGTGGGTACGAGCAGTACTTC.

The rearrangement joins TRBV2 to TRBJ2-1, with D perhaps matching TRBD1 or TRBD2 (5 bases each). Trimming took 4 bases from V and 7 from J, leaving 20 bases between them. The germline V gene has CDR1 SNHLY and CDR2 FYNNEI. This CDR3 has 16 amino acids. The CDR3 DNA sequence: TGTGCCAGCAGTGTGGTGTCCCCCCGGGGCCTGAATGAGCAGTTCTTC. Protein product: CASSVVSPRGLNEQFF.

The chain recombines TRBV18 with TRBJ1-3; 8 bases map to TRBD1. From germline, CDR1 is KGHSH and CDR2 LQKENI. The junction had 4 bases not matched to a gene; V was cut back by 0 bases and J by 3 bases. The CDR3 extends over 16 amino acids. The CDR3 loop is CASSPPRGRGGNTIYF. The CDR3 DNA reads as TGTGCCAGCTCACCACCCAGGGGGCGAGGTGGAAACACCATATATTTT.

The chain combines TRBV4-2 with TRBJ2-5; D gene uncertain. V was cut by 1 base and J by 2 bases, with 8 bases left in between. The germline V gene encodes CDR1 LGHNA and CDR2 YNFKEQ. CDR3 length equals 14 residues. In DNA form, the CDR3 reads TGTGCCAGCAGCCAAGTCGGAACTCAAGAGACCCAGTACTTC. This sequence encodes CASSQVGTQETQYF.

This clone was observed a handful of times. The rearrangement joins TRBV7-3 to TRBJ2-7; 13 bases fit TRBD2. The V segment lost 8 bases and the J segment 5 bases; nucleotides outside the gene matches: 9. Germline CDR1 SGHTA, CDR2 FQGTGA. The CDR3 has 15 residues. The CDR3 reads CASSGTGTSGNEQYF. The CDR3 nucleotides read TGTGCCAGCTCGGGGACCGGGACTAGCGGGAACGAGCAGTACTTC.

This chain joins TRBV19 and TRBJ2-1; 14 bases map to TRBD2. Germline lookup yields CDR1 LNHDA and CDR2 SQIVND (reference sequence). The V and J ends lost 9 bases and 3 bases, in that order; junction bases with no gene match: 7. This CDR3 is built from 16 residues. The CDR3 is CASRGLAGEIYNEQFF. The CDR3 DNA is TGTGCCAGCCGGGGACTAGCGGGAGAGATCTACAATGAGCAGTTCTTC.

The chain uses TRBV5-1 and TRBJ2-1, with 11 bases that match TRBD2. Per the germline V gene, CDR1 is SGHRS and CDR2 is YFSETQ. V dropped 1 base and J dropped 4; count of bases not matched to a gene: 7. This CDR3 is 17 amino acids long. CDR3 sequence (DNA): TGCGCCAGCAGCTTGCCTTCCGGGACTAGCGGATACAATGAGCAGTTCTTC. Encoded protein: CASSLPSGTSGYNEQFF.

The chain uses TRBV5-1 and TRBJ2-2; 8 bases are shared with TRBD1. V gave up 7 bases and J gave up 4 bases; unmatched junction bases: 3. The germline V gene encodes CDR1 SGHRS and CDR2 YFSETQ. The CDR3 is made up of 13 amino acids. The CDR3 here is CASRGQGTGELFF. The CDR3 DNA reads TGCGCCAGCCGAGGACAGGGCACCGGGGAGCTGTTTTTT.

The genes are TRBV2 and TRBJ2-1; D gene ambiguous. Per germline, CDR1 SNHLY and CDR2 FYNNEI. Trimming shortened V by 7 bases and J by 6 bases, and 10 bases separated the two germline ends. The CDR3 has 12 amino acids. The CDR3 here is CASNVGSNEQFF. For the CDR3, the DNA is TGTGCCAGCAATGTGGGTTCCAATGAGCAGTTCTTC.